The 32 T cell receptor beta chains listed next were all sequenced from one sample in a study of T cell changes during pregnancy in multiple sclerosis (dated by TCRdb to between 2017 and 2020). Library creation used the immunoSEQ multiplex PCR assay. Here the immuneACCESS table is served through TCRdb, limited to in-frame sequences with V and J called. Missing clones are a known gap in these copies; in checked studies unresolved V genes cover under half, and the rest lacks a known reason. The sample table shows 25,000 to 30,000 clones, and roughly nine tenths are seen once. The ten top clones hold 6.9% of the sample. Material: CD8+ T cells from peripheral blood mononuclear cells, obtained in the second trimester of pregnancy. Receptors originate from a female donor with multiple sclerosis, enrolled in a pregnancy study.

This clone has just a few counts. This chain's CDR3 is CARHKNREFF. CDR3 nucleotides: TGCGCCCGCCATAAAAACCGGGAGTTCTTC. The chain recombines TRBV5-1 with TRBJ2-1; D call uncertain. Trimming pared 10 bases from V and 14 bases from J, leaving 16 bases between. CDR3 length: 10 amino acids. Per germline, CDR1 SGHRS and CDR2 YFSETQ.

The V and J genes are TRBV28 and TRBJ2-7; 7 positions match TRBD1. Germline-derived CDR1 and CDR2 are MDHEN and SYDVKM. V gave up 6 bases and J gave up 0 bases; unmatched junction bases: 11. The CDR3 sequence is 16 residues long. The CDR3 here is CASRQTGQWTSYEQYF. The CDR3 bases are TGTGCCAGCAGACAGACGGGACAGTGGACCTCCTACGAGCAGTACTTC.

The CDR3 region is CASRRTSGSLNTQYF. The CDR3 nucleotides read TGTGCCAGCAGACGGACTAGCGGGAGTTTGAATACGCAGTATTTT. V usage is TRBV2 and J usage is TRBJ2-3, with 13 bases matching TRBD2. After removal of 6 bases from V and 7 bases from J, the junction contained 7 bases not matched to a gene. Germline V CDR1 and CDR2: SNHLY, FYNNEI. CDR3 length: 15 amino acids. The full variable domain, completed using reference TRBV2 and TRBJ2-3, is EPEVTQTPSHQVTQMGQEVILRCVPISNHLYFYWYRQILGQKVEFLVSFYNNEISEKSEIFDDQFSVERPDGSNFTLKIRSTKLEDSAMYFCASRRTSGSLNTQYFGPGTRLTVL.

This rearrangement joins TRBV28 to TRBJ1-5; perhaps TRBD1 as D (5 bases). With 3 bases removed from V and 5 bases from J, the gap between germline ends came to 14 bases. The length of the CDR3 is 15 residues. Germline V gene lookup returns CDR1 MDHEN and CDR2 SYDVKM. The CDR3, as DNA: TGTGCCAGCAGTTTGTCGGGGGTTGGGGATCAGCCCCAGCATTTT. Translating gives CASSLSGVGDQPQHF.

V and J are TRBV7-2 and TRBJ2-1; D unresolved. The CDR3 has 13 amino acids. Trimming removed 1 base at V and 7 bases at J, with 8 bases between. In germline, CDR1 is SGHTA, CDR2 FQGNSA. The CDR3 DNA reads TGTGCCAGCAGCTTAGTAGAGAGAAATGAGCAGTTCTTC. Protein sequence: CASSLVERNEQFF.

The CDR3 nucleotides are TGTGCCAGCAGGCCCGGGACTAGCTGGACCCAGTACTTC. It yields the protein CASRPGTSWTQYF. J is TRBJ2-5 and V is TRBV28, with 9 bases identical to TRBD2. There are 13 residues in the CDR3. V dropped 6 bases and J dropped 7; count of bases not matched to a gene: 6. Germline CDR1 and CDR2: MDHEN and SYDVKM.

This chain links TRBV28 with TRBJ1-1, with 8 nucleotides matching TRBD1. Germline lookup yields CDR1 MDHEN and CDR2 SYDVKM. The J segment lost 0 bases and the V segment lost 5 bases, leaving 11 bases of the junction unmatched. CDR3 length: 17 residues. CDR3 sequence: CASSAGQAGVMNTEAFF. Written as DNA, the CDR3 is TGTGCCAGCAGTGCGGGACAGGCGGGGGTGATGAACACTGAAGCTTTCTTT.

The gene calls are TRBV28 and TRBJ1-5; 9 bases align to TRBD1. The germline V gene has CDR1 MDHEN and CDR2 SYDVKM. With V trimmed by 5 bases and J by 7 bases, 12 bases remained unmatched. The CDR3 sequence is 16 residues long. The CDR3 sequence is CASSRVYTGGDQPQHF. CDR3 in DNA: TGTGCCAGCAGTCGGGTATATACAGGGGGCGACCAGCCCCAGCATTTT.

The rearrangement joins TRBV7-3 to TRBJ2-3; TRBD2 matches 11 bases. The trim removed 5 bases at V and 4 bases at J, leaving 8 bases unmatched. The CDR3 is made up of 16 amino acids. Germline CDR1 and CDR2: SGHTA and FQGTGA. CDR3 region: CASSQTSGVPPDTQYF. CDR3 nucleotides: TGTGCCAGCAGCCAGACTAGCGGGGTGCCCCCAGATACGCAGTATTTT.

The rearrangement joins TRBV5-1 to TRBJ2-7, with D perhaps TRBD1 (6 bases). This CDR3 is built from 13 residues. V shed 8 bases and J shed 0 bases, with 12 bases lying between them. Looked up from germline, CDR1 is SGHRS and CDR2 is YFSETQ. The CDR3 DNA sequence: TGCGCCAGTCAAGGACAGAGCTCCTACGAGCAGTACTTC. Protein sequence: CASQGQSSYEQYF.

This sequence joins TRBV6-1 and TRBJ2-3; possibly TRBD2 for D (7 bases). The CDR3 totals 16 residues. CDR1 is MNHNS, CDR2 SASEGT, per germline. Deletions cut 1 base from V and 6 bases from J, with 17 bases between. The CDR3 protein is CASSEVAGEGGDTQYF. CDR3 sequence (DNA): TGTGCCAGCAGTGAAGTGGCAGGGGAGGGGGGTGATACGCAGTATTTT.

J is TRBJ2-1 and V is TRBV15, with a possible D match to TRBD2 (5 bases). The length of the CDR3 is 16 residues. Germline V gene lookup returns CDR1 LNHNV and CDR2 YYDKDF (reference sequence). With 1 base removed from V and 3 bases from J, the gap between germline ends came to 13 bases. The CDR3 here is CATSRAEVSSYNEQFF. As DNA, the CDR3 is TGTGCCACCAGCAGAGCGGAGGTTTCGAGCTACAATGAGCAGTTCTTC.

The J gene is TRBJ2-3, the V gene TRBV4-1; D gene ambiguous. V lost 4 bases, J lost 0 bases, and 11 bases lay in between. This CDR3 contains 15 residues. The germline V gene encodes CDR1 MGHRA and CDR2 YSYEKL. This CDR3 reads CASSLEPGSTDTQYF. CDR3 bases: TGCGCCAGCAGCCTGGAGCCGGGTAGCACAGATACGCAGTATTTT.

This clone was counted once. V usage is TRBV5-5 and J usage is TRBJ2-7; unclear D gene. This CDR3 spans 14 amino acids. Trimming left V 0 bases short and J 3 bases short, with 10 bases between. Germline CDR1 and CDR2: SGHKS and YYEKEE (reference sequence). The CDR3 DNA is TGTGCCAGCAGCTTGGTTCCCCTACGCTACGAGCAGTACTTC. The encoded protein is CASSLVPLRYEQYF.

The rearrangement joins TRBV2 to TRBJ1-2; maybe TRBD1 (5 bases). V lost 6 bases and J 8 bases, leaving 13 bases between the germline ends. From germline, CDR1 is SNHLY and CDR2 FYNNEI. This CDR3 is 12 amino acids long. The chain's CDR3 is CASRDTPEGYTF. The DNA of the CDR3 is TGTGCCAGCAGGGACACCCCCGAGGGCTACACCTTC.

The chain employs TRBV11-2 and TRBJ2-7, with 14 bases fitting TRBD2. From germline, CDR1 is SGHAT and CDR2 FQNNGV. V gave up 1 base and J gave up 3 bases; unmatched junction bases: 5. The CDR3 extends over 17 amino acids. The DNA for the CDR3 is TGTGCCAGCAGCTTAGGGGGACTAGCGGGAGTGGTCTACGAGCAGTACTTC. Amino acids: CASSLGGLAGVVYEQYF.

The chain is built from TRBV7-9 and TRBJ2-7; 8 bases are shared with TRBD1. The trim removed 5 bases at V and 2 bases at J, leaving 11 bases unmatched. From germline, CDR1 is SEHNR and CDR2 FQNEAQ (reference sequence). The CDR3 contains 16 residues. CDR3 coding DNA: TGTGCCAGCAGCCCAGGGGCAGGGGGCGCACCCTACGAGCAGTACTTC. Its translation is CASSPGAGGAPYEQYF.

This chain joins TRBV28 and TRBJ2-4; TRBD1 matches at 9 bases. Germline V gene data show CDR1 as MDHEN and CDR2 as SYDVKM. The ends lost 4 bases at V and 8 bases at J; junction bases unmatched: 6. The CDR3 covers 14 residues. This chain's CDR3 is CASSSTGGMDIQYF. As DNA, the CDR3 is TGTGCCAGCAGTTCCACAGGGGGCATGGACATTCAGTACTTC.

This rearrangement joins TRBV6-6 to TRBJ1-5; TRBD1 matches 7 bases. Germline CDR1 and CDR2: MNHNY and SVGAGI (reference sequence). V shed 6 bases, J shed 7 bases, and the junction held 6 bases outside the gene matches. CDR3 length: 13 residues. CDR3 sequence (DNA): TGTGCCAGCAGGGGGGACAGTCACCAGCCCCAGCATTTT. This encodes CASRGDSHQPQHF.

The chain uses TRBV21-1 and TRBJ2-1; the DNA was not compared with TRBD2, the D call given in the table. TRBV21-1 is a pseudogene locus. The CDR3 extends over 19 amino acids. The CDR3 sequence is CASSTPPRAGACSYNEQFF. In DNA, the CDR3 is TGTGCCAGCAGTACACCCCCAAGAGCGGGAGCGTGCTCCTACAATGAGCAGTTCTTC.

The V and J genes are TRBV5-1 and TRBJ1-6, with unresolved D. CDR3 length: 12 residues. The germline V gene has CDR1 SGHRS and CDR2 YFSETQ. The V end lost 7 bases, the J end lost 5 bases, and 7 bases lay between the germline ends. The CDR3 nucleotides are TGCGCCAGCCGCGATGATAATTCACCCCTCCACTTT. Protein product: CASRDDNSPLHF.

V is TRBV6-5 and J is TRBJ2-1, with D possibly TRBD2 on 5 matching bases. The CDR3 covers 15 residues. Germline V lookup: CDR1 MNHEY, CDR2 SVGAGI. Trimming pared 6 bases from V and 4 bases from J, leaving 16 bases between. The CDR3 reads CASRHGLERYNEQFF. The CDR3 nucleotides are TGTGCCAGCAGACATGGACTCGAGCGGTACAATGAGCAGTTCTTC.

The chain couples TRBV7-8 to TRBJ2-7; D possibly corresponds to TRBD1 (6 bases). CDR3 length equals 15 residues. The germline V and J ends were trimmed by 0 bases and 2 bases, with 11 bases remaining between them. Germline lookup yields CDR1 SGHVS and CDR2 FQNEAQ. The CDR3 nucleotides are TGTGCCAGCAGCTTAGCCCAGGGGTCTACCTACGAGCAGTACTTC. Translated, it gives CASSLAQGSTYEQYF.

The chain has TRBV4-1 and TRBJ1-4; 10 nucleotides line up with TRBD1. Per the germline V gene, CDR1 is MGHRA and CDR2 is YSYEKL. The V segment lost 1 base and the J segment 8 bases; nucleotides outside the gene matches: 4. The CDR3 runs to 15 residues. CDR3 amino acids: CASSQATGGVEKLFF. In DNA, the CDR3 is TGCGCCAGCAGCCAAGCGACAGGGGGCGTCGAAAAACTGTTTTTT.

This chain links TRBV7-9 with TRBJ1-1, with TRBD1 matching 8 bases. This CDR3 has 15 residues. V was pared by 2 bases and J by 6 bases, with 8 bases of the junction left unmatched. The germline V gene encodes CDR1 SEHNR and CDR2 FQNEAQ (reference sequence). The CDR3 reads CASSLPGTGPPEAFF. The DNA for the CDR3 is TGTGCCAGCAGCTTACCCGGGACAGGCCCTCCTGAAGCTTTCTTT.

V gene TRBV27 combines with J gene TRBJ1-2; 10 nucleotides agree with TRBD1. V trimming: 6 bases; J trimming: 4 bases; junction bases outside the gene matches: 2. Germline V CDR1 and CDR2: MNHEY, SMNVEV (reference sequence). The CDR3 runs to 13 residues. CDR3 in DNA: TGTGCCAGCAGGCGACAGGGGGCCTATGGCTACACCTTC. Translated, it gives CASRRQGAYGYTF.

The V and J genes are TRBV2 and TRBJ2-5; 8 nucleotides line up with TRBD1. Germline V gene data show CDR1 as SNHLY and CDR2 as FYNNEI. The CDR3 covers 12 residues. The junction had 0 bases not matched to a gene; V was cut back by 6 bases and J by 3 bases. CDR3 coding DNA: TGTGCCAGCAGGGACAGGGAAGAGACCCAGTACTTC. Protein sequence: CASRDREETQYF.

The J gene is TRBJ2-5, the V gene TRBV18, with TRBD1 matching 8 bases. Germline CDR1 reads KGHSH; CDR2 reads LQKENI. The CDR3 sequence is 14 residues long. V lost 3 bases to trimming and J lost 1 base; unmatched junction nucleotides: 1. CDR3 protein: CASSPGTGQETQYF. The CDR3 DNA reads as TGTGCCAGCTCACCGGGGACAGGCCAAGAGACCCAGTACTTC.

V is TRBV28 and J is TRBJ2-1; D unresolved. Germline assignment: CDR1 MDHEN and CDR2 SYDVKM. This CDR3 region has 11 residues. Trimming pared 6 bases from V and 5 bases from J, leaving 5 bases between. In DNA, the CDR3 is TGTGCCAGCAGCCCAAACAATGAGCAGTTCTTC. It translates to CASSPNNEQFF.

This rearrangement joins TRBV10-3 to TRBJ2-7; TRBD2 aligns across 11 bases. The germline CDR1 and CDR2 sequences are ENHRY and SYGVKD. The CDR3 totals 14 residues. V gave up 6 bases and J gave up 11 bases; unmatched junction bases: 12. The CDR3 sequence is CAIRGGLADPSEYF. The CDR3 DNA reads TGTGCCATCAGGGGGGGACTAGCGGACCCTTCGGAGTACTTC.

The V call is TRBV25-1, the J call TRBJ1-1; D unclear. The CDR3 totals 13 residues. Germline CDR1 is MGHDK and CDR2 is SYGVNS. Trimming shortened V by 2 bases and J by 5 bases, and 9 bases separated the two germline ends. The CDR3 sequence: CASSETGQTEAFF. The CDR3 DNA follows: TGTGCCAGCAGTGAAACCGGTCAAACTGAAGCTTTCTTT.

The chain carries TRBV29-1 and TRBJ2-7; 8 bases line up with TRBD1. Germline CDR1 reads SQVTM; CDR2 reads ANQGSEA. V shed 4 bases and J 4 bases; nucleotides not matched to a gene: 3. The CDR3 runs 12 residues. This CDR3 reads CSVGQGAYEQYF. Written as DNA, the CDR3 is TGCAGCGTTGGGCAGGGGGCTTACGAGCAGTACTTC.